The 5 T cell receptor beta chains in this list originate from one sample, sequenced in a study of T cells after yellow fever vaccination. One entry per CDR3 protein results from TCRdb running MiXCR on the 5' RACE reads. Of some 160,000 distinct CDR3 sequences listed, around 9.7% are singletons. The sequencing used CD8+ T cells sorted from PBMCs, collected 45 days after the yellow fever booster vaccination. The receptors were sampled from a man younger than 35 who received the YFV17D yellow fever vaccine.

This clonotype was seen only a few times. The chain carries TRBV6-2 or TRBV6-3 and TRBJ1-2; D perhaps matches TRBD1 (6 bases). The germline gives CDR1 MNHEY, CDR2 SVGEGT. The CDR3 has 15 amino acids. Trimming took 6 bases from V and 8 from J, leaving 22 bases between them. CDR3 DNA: TGTGCCAGCAGGACGGTCCAGGGGCCCGAATGGGGCTACACCTTC. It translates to CASRTVQGPEWGYTF.

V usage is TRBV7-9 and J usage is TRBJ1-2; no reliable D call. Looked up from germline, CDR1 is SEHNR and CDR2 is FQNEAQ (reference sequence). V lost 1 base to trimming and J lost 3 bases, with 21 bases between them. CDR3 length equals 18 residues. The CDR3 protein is CASSLGRISVTADYGYTF. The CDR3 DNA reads TGTGCCAGCAGCTTAGGGCGCATTTCGGTGACGGCGGACTATGGCTACACCTTC.

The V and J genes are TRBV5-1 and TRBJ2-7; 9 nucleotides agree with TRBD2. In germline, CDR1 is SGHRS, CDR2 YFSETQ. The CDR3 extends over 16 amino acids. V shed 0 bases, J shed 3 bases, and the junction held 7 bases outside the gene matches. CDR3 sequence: CASSLAPAGGGYEQYF. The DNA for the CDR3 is TGCGCCAGCAGCTTGGCGCCAGCGGGGGGCGGCTACGAGCAGTACTTC.

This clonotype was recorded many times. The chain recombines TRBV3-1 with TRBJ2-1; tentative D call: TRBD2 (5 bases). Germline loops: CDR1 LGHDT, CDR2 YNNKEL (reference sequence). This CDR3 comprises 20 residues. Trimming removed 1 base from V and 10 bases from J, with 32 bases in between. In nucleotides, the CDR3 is TGTGCCAGCAGCCAAGTTGCGGACCCATTCCGTCGCGGGCCCTTTTTGGAGCAGTTCTTC. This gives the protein CASSQVADPFRRGPFLEQFF.

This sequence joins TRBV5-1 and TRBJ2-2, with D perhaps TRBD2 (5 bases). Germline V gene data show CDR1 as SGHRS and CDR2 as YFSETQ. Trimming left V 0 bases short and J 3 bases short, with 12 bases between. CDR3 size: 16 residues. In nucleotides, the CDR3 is TGCGCCAGCAGCTTGGCGAGCGACGGGGACACCGGGGAGCTGTTTTTT. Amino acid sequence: CASSLASDGDTGELFF.